This is a list of T cell receptor beta chains from one sample in a study of shared clonotypes between healthy human individuals. Assay used: immunoSEQ multiplex PCR; TCRdb lists only in-frame clones, some missing. The sample comprises around 2.1 million clones, about 92% of which are singletons, and under 2% rests with the top ten. Sequenced input: naive CD8+ T cells from PBMCs. Receptors originate from a man aged 18 to 29 in good health. Some clones in this sample may be carry-over from other donors' samples. CDR3s include the opening cysteine and the closing phenylalanine or tryptophan. The order of the fields is clone size, V gene, J gene, D gene, CDR3 protein, CDR3 DNA. The D gene is left open where the match is weak. The size field is filled for only some rows; it gives once, few, many or a size class.

>NA|TRBV27|TRBJ2-1|NA
CASSIHPGNEQFF
TGTGCCAGCAGCATTCACCCGGGCAATGAGCAGTTCTTC
>NA|TRBV9|TRBJ2-5|TRBD1
CASSARTGRETQYF
TGTGCCAGCAGCGCCCGGACAGGGCGGGAGACCCAGTACTTC
>NA|TRBV4-3|TRBJ1-4|TRBD1
CASSRGTGGNEKLFF
TGCGCCAGCAGCCGAGGGACAGGGGGTAATGAAAAACTGTTTTTT
>NA|TRBV7-9|TRBJ1-4|TRBD1
CASSGQGVGEKLFF
TGTGCCAGCAGCGGACAGGGGGTGGGTGAAAAACTGTTTTTT
>NA|TRBV19|TRBJ1-1|NA
CASSIEIGSYTEAFF
TGTGCCAGTAGTATTGAGATAGGTTCTTACACTGAAGCTTTCTTT
>NA|TRBV9|TRBJ1-3|NA
CASSAGSGGNTIYF
TGTGCCAGCAGCGCAGGGAGTGGGGGAAACACCATATATTTT
>NA|TRBV5-6|TRBJ1-6|NA
CASSLGGGNSPLHF
TGTGCCAGCAGCTTGGGCGGAGGTAATTCACCCCTCCACTTT
>NA|TRBV5-1|TRBJ1-2|NA
CASSLGRGTNYGYTF
TGCGCCAGCAGCTTGGGGCGGGGCACGAACTATGGCTACACCTTC
>once|TRBV28|TRBJ1-6|NA
CASSPHPVIHF
TGTGCCAGCAGTCCACACCCCGTAATCCACTTT
>NA|TRBV27|TRBJ2-7|NA
CASSLNWGSYEQYF
TGTGCCAGCAGTTTAAACTGGGGTTCCTACGAGCAGTACTTC